The 23 T cell receptor beta chains reported below all come from one sample, sequenced in a study of monozygotic twins with inflammatory bowel disease. TCRdb reanalyzed the 5' RACE reads, giving one entry per CDR3 protein sequence and no DNA. The specimen's table records about 210,000 distinct CDR3 sequences. Sequenced: blood. These receptor sequences come from a human donor with ulcerative colitis or Crohn's disease, or a healthy co-twin of an affected twin (not recorded which).

The V call is TRBV4-1, the J call TRBJ2-1; TCRdb reports TRBD2, a call that lacks DNA to check it against. The CDR3 is made up of 18 amino acids. Germline lookup yields CDR1 MGHRA and CDR2 YSYEKL. The CDR3 loop reads CASSQVDSGVTTYNEQFF.

This chain connects TRBV7-9 to TRBJ2-7; TCRdb's D gene call, TRBD1, goes unchecked for lack of DNA. The germline gives CDR1 SEHNR, CDR2 FQNEAQ (reference sequence). The CDR3 has 15 residues. The CDR3 region is CASSFPDRGQPEQYF.

V usage is TRBV12-3 or TRBV12-4 and J usage is TRBJ1-5; TCRdb lists TRBD1, though no DNA is available to test this call. The CDR3 is made up of 14 amino acids. The chain's CDR3 is CASSPGQNYQPQHF.

V usage is TRBV2 and J usage is TRBJ1-5; no DNA is available, so the TRBD1 call from TCRdb remains unchecked. This CDR3 has 14 amino acids. CDR1 is SNHLY, CDR2 FYNNEI, per germline. The CDR3 sequence is CASSLGTLNQPQHF.

The chain joins TRBV3-1 to TRBJ2-2; TCRdb names TRBD1, which stays unverified in the absence of DNA. The germline V gene has CDR1 LGHDT and CDR2 YNNKEL (reference sequence). The CDR3 has 15 amino acids. CDR3 sequence reads: CASSWTGDHTGELFF.

V usage is TRBV6-5 and J usage is TRBJ2-3; checking the TCRdb D call of TRBD1 is not possible without DNA. The CDR3 is 14 residues long. Looked up from germline, CDR1 is MNHEY and CDR2 is SVGAGI. The chain's CDR3 is CASSYDGGVDTQYF.

The rearrangement joins TRBV6-1 to TRBJ1-2. CDR3 length: 13 residues. In germline, CDR1 is MNHNS, CDR2 SASEGT. CDR3 residues: CASSEDRARGYTF.

J is TRBJ1-5 and V is TRBV29-1. Germline V gene data show CDR1 as SQVTM and CDR2 as ANQGSEA. This CDR3 region has 13 residues. The CDR3 spells CSVGWSDDQPQHF.

The chain combines TRBV20-1 with TRBJ1-2; TCRdb's assignment of TRBD1 cannot be checked, as there is no DNA. The germline V gene has CDR1 DFQATT and CDR2 SNEGSKA (reference sequence). The CDR3 spans 11 residues. The chain's CDR3 is CSAITGFGYTF.

V usage is TRBV7-9 and J usage is TRBJ2-1; the TCRdb call, TRBD2, lacks DNA for checking. In germline, CDR1 is SEHNR, CDR2 FQNEAQ (reference sequence). CDR3 length equals 16 residues. The chain's CDR3 is CASSTYSGGALNEQFF.

This sequence joins TRBV19 and TRBJ2-7. The CDR3 runs to 14 residues. Germline V gene lookup returns CDR1 LNHDA and CDR2 SQIVND (reference sequence). The CDR3 protein is CASSRVGVSYEQYF.

The chain links TRBV21-1 to TRBJ2-5; TCRdb returns TRBD1, unconfirmable since there is no DNA. TRBV21-1 is a listed pseudogene. CDR3 size: 17 residues. The CDR3 sequence: CASSKGTRAGRQETQYF.

The rearrangement links TRBV20-1 to TRBJ2-5; TCRdb lists TRBD1, though no DNA is available to test this call. This CDR3 is 11 amino acids long. From germline, CDR1 is DFQATT and CDR2 SNEGSKA (reference sequence). CDR3 loop: CSVTGEETQYF.

The chain recombines TRBV7-9 with TRBJ2-5; the D call from TCRdb, TRBD2, cannot be confirmed without DNA. CDR1 and CDR2 from the germline V gene are SEHNR and FQNEAQ (reference sequence). CDR3 length: 17 residues. CDR3 in amino acids: CASSYLAGERTQETQYF.

V gene TRBV7-2 combines with J gene TRBJ1-6; lacking DNA, the TRBD1 call made by TCRdb goes unchecked. The CDR3 sequence is 14 residues long. Germline lookup yields CDR1 SGHTA and CDR2 FQGNSA. CDR3 sequence: CASSLGGVGSPLHF.

The chain employs TRBV6-1 and TRBJ1-6; the TCRdb D gene call, TRBD1, has no DNA to confirm it. Germline V lookup: CDR1 MNHNS, CDR2 SASEGT. The CDR3 is made up of 14 amino acids. CDR3: CASRRGQGFSPLHF.

This chain joins TRBV29-1 and TRBJ1-3; TCRdb selects TRBD1, and the lack of DNA leaves this call unchecked. CDR3 size: 14 residues. From germline, CDR1 is SQVTM and CDR2 ANQGSEA. The CDR3 is CSVSTGWSGNTIYF.

The chain has TRBV14 and TRBJ1-1; TCRdb gives TRBD1 as the D gene, but with no DNA this cannot be confirmed. This CDR3 region has 13 residues. The germline CDR1 and CDR2 sequences are SGHDN and FVKESK. The CDR3 region is CASSRRQGDEAFF. Together with reference TRBV14 and TRBJ1-1, the CDR3 gives the full variable domain: EAGVTQFPSHSVIEKGQTVTLRCDPISGHDNLYWYRRVMGKEIKFLLHFVKESKQDESGMPNNRFLAERTGGTYSTLKVQPAELEDSGVYFCASSRRQGDEAFFGQGTRLTVV.

This chain joins TRBV5-1 and TRBJ2-5; TCRdb's D call of TRBD1 is untestable without DNA. The CDR3 runs 14 residues. Germline V gene data show CDR1 as SGHRS and CDR2 as YFSETQ. The CDR3 sequence is CASSLEQVGETQYF.

The chain couples TRBV9 to TRBJ2-5; TCRdb designates TRBD1, a call that cannot be tested without DNA. Germline values: CDR1 SGDLS, CDR2 YYNGEE. The CDR3 loop spans 14 amino acids. Here the CDR3 reads CASSSDALGQTQYF.

The rearrangement links TRBV7-2 to TRBJ2-2; TCRdb selects TRBD2, and the lack of DNA leaves this call unchecked. This CDR3 is built from 15 residues. From germline, CDR1 is SGHTA and CDR2 FQGNSA. The CDR3 reads CASSTSGLHTGELFF.

The V gene is TRBV18, the J gene TRBJ2-5; there is no DNA to check the TCRdb D call of TRBD1. The CDR3 consists of 15 residues. Germline V lookup: CDR1 KGHSH, CDR2 LQKENI. CDR3 sequence reads: CASSPFTGMEETQYF.

The genes are TRBV12-3 or TRBV12-4 and TRBJ1-6; no DNA is available, so the TRBD1 call from TCRdb remains unchecked. The CDR3 is 14 amino acids. The CDR3 spells CASRKRDSNSPLHF.